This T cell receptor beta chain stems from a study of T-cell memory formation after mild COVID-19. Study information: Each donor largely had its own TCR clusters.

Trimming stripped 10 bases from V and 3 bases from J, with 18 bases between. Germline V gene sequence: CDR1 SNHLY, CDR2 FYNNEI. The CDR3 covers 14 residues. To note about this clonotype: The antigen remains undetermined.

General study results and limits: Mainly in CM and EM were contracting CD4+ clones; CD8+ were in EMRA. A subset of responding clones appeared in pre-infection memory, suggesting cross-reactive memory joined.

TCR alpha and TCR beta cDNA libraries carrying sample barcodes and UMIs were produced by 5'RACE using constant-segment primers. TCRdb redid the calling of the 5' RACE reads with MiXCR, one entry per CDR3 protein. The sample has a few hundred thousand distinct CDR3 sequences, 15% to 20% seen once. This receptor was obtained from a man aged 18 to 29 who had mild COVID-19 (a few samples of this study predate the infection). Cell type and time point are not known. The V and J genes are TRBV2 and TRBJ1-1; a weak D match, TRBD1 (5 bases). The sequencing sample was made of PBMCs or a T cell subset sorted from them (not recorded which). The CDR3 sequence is CATPWGGLDTEAFF. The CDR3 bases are TGTGCCACCCCTTGGGGGGGATTGGACACTGAAGCTTTCTTT.